What follows is one T cell receptor beta chain and its context. Its antigen is not known. Division of CD4+ cells produced a CD45RA+ naive subset and a CD45RA-negative memory subset. The CDR3 contains 12 residues. Germline V gene lookup returns CDR1 GTSNPN and CDR2 SVGIG (reference sequence). Trimming left V 2 bases short and J 3 bases short, with 7 bases between. The assay used deep level. The assay was immunoSEQ multiplex PCR, and TCRdb's table has in-frame clones only and misses some. The sample includes millions of clones, around 94% of them seen just once. The data originate from a study of shared clonotypes between healthy human individuals. The study's findings and limits: For naive CD4 cells, 4% to 5% of clonotypes were shared across a handful of donors. Sampling covered blood only; tissue repertoires likely differ.

Material for sequencing was naive CD4+ T cells sorted from blood. The subset here: CD45RA+ positively selected. This clonotype originated in a man aged 18 to 35 in good health. This chain joins TRBV30 and TRBJ1-1; D is unclear. DNA of the CDR3: TGTGCCTGGAGTAGAAGTTACACTGAAGCTTTCTTT. It yields the protein CAWSRSYTEAFF.